The 27 T cell receptor beta chains reported below all come from one sample, sequenced in a study of shared clonotypes between healthy human individuals. Only in-frame clones appear in the TCRdb table, and some are missing; sequencing was by immunoSEQ multiplex PCR. The sample has around 1,100,000 clones, 77% seen once. The sequenced material came from memory CD4+ T cells from PBMCs. The subset is: CD45RA-negative fraction. The receptor set was obtained from a man in his late teens or twenties in good health. Some clones in this sample may be carry-over from other donors' samples.

The V gene is TRBV5-6, the J gene TRBJ2-5; D not certain. The CDR3 length is 13 residues. V was cut by 7 bases and J by 6 bases, with 16 bases left in between. Per germline, CDR1 SGHDT and CDR2 YYEEEE. The CDR3 DNA reads TGTGCCAGCCTCCATGACCGGTCGCAGACCCAGTACTTC. Translation gives CASLHDRSQTQYF.

Remarks on this clone: The sample has other DNA sequences that encode this CDR3 too. This chain uses TRBV10-3 with TRBJ1-2; the match to TRBD1 covers 7 bases. Germline CDR1 reads ENHRY; CDR2 reads SYGVKD. The ends lost 4 bases at V and 8 bases at J; junction bases unmatched: 4. The CDR3 contains 12 residues. For the CDR3, the DNA is TGTGCCATCAGTGGACAGGGTGGCGGCTACACCTTC. Amino acids: CAISGQGGGYTF.

The genes are TRBV9 and TRBJ1-3; 10 nucleotides align to TRBD1. CDR1 is SGDLS and CDR2 is YYNGEE in the germline V gene. Trimming at V came to 2 bases and at J to 3 bases, leaving 5 bases not matched to a gene. This CDR3 contains 16 residues. The CDR3 sequence: CASSVGQGYDGNTIYF. CDR3 nucleotides: TGTGCCAGCAGCGTGGGACAGGGGTATGATGGAAACACCATATATTTT.

J is TRBJ1-5 and V is TRBV5-1; TRBD1 agrees at 8 bases. Germline-derived CDR1 and CDR2 are SGHRS and YFSETQ. V shed 3 bases, J shed 7 bases, and the junction held 6 bases outside the gene matches. CDR3 size: 14 residues. The CDR3 protein is CASSWTGIDQPQHF. The CDR3 DNA is TGCGCCAGCAGCTGGACAGGGATCGACCAGCCCCAGCATTTT.

The chain recombines TRBV15 with TRBJ1-6; D not certain. CDR3 length: 18 residues. Trimming took 2 bases from V and 2 from J, leaving 16 bases between them. Germline V gives CDR1 LNHNV, CDR2 YYDKDF (reference sequence). CDR3 DNA sequence: TGTGCCACCAGCAGATCCGCCCTTGGAGGGACCTATAATTCACCCCTCCACTTT. This gives the protein CATSRSALGGTYNSPLHF.

This chain links TRBV28 with TRBJ2-5, with D possibly being TRBD1 (6 bases). Deletions cut 6 bases from V and 4 bases from J, with 12 bases between. The CDR3 extends over 13 amino acids. CDR1 MDHEN and CDR2 SYDVKM come from the germline V gene. The CDR3 region has the DNA TGTGCCAGCAGGCAGACAGGCGGAGAGACCCAGTACTTC. Its protein product is CASRQTGGETQYF.

The chain is built from TRBV5-1 and TRBJ2-5; 8 bases fit TRBD2. Trimming cost V 4 bases and J 5 bases; bases outside gene matches: 16. The CDR3 runs to 17 residues. Germline V gene sequence: CDR1 SGHRS, CDR2 YFSETQ. CDR3 DNA sequence: TGCGCCAGCAGCCCCAGCGGGGGCCAAGGCCGCGAGGAGACCCAGTACTTC. It encodes CASSPSGGQGREETQYF.

The V call is TRBV1, the J call TRBJ2-7; the table assigns TRBD2, which was not confirmed against the DNA. TRBV1 is flagged as a pseudogene. The CDR3 sequence is 15 residues long. The CDR3 protein is CTSSILAGVRYEQYF. In DNA form, the CDR3 reads TGCACCAGCAGCATCTTAGCGGGAGTACGCTACGAGCAGTACTTC.

The chain couples TRBV7-3 to TRBJ2-3, with D maybe TRBD2 (6 bases). In germline, CDR1 is SGHTA, CDR2 FQGTGA. Trimming took 5 bases from V and 4 from J, leaving 22 bases between them. The length of the CDR3 is 17 residues. CDR3 coding DNA: TGTGCCAGCAGCCTAAGGGGCTGGCGGGAAGGCGCAGATACGCAGTATTTT. Its translation: CASSLRGWREGADTQYF.

V and J are TRBV5-1 and TRBJ2-3; no clear D. The CDR3 is 15 amino acids. From germline, CDR1 is SGHRS and CDR2 YFSETQ. Trimming removed 0 bases from V and 3 bases from J, with 11 bases in between. CDR3 coding DNA: TGCGCCAGCAGCTTGGGGCGAGTTGGGACAGATACGCAGTATTTT. It is translated as CASSLGRVGTDTQYF. Looking up the rest from reference TRBV5-1 and TRBJ2-3 gives the full variable domain: KAGVTQTPRYLIKTRGQQVTLSCSPISGHRSVSWYQQTPGQGLQFLFEYFSETQRNKGNFPGRFSGRQFSNSRSEMNVSTLELGDSALYLCASSLGRVGTDTQYFGPGTRLTVL.

This sequence joins TRBV6-1 and TRBJ1-1; 7 positions match TRBD1. The V gene's germline CDR1 is MNHNS and CDR2 SASEGT. The CDR3 is 14 residues long. After removal of 5 bases from V and 9 bases from J, the junction contained 12 bases not matched to a gene. In nucleotides, the CDR3 is TGTGCCAGCAGTTTCGGGACAGCAACTTTGAAAGCTTTCTTT. Translation: CASSFGTATLKAFF.

To note about this clone: The same CDR3 can be traced to other DNA sequences in this sample. The chain employs TRBV5-1 and TRBJ1-2; 7 bases map to TRBD1. CDR1 SGHRS and CDR2 YFSETQ come from the germline V gene. The ends lost 4 bases at V and 5 bases at J; junction bases unmatched: 8. The CDR3 has 14 residues. CDR3 bases: TGCGCCAGCAGCCCAGAGACAGGGCGGTATGGCTACACCTTC. Translating gives CASSPETGRYGYTF.

This clone was seen only once. Here the CDR3 reads CASGLVRETQYF. For the CDR3, the DNA is TGTGCCAGCGGTCTAGTACGTGAGACCCAGTACTTC. The chain employs TRBV7-2 and TRBJ2-5, with D uncertain. Between the trimmed V and J ends, which lost 8 bases and 5 bases, there was a span of 12 bases. Looked up from germline, CDR1 is SGHTA and CDR2 is FQGNSA. There are 12 residues in the CDR3.

J is TRBJ1-2 and V is TRBV7-2; no clear D gene. The CDR3 is 15 amino acids. The germline CDR1 and CDR2 sequences are SGHTA and FQGNSA. V lost 0 bases, J lost 2 bases, and 10 bases lay in between. CDR3 in DNA: TGTGCCAGCAGCTTAGCGACGGGCTTCAACTATGGCTACACCTTC. Encoded protein: CASSLATGFNYGYTF.

The table lists this clone with many counts. The chain links TRBV15 to TRBJ2-7; D could derive from TRBD1 or TRBD2 (6 bases each). CDR1 and CDR2 (germline): LNHNV, YYDKDF (reference sequence). Trimming pared 0 bases from V and 4 bases from J, leaving 10 bases between. The CDR3 consists of 14 residues. The DNA of the CDR3 is TGTGCCACCAGCAGAGAACGGGGGCGGTACGAGCAGTACTTC. Amino acids: CATSRERGRYEQYF. The whole variable domain, filled in from reference TRBV15 and TRBJ2-7, reads DAMVIQNPRYQVTQFGKPVTLSCSQTLNHNVMYWYQQKSSQAPKLLFHYYDKDFNNEADTPDNFQSRRPNTSFCFLDIRSPGLGDTAMYLCATSRERGRYEQYFGPGTRLTVT.

The rearrangement joins TRBV28 to TRBJ2-7; 10 nucleotides match TRBD1. CDR1 and CDR2 from the germline V gene are MDHEN and SYDVKM. J was trimmed by 1 base and V by 2 bases; bases with no gene match: 8. The CDR3 is 17 amino acids. CDR3 sequence reads: CASSLVGGDRGSYEQYF. In DNA form, the CDR3 reads TGTGCCAGCAGTTTAGTTGGTGGGGACAGGGGTTCCTACGAGCAGTACTTC.

This clone has only one observation. The chain employs TRBV21-1 and TRBJ2-2; no DNA check was done on the table's D call, TRBD2. TRBV21-1 is a recognized pseudogene. This CDR3 comprises 17 residues. The CDR3 protein is CASSKARPGLNTGELFF. The CDR3 nucleotides read TGTGCCAGCAGCAAAGCTCGGCCAGGACTGAACACCGGGGAGCTGTTTTTT.

The V gene is TRBV2, the J gene TRBJ1-5, with D tentatively TRBD1 (5 bases). Germline assignment: CDR1 SNHLY and CDR2 FYNNEI. This CDR3 comprises 13 residues. Trimming left V 8 bases short and J 3 bases short, with 11 bases between. CDR3 DNA sequence: TGTGCCAGCGCCGAGGGGTTCAATCAGCCCCAGCATTTT. This encodes CASAEGFNQPQHF. Complete variable domain (other parts from reference TRBV2 and TRBJ1-5): EPEVTQTPSHQVTQMGQEVILRCVPISNHLYFYWYRQILGQKVEFLVSFYNNEISEKSEIFDDQFSVERPDGSNFTLKIRSTKLEDSAMYFCASAEGFNQPQHFGDGTRLSIL.

The CDR3 here is CASSSPSRWQHNEQFF. In DNA form, the CDR3 reads TGTGCCAGCAGCTCCCCGTCGCGTTGGCAACACAATGAGCAGTTCTTC. The chain recombines TRBV7-8 with TRBJ2-1, with D hard to call. V lost 4 bases and J 5 bases, leaving 18 bases between the germline ends. Per germline, CDR1 SGHVS and CDR2 FQNEAQ. This CDR3 has 16 amino acids.

This clone showed up just once. V usage is TRBV18 and J usage is TRBJ1-2; D is ambiguous. The CDR3 length is 14 residues. V lost 5 bases and J 0 bases, leaving 10 bases between the germline ends. CDR1 is KGHSH, CDR2 LQKENI, per germline. CDR3 loop: CASSGSKANYGYTF. CDR3 DNA: TGTGCCAGCTCAGGGTCCAAAGCTAACTATGGCTACACCTTC. Full variable domain (missing parts from reference TRBV18 and TRBJ1-2): NAGVMQNPRHLVRRRGQEARLRCSPMKGHSHVYWYRQLPEEGLKFMVYLQKENIIDESGMPKERFSAEFPKEGPSILRIQQVVRGDSAAYFCASSGSKANYGYTFGSGTRLTVV.

V is TRBV7-2 and J is TRBJ1-3; no definite D call. The CDR3 extends over 14 amino acids. V lost 4 bases and J 4 bases, leaving 11 bases between the germline ends. Germline V lookup: CDR1 SGHTA, CDR2 FQGNSA. The CDR3 loop is CASSSTAGGNTIYF. The CDR3, as DNA: TGTGCCAGCAGCTCGACGGCAGGCGGAAACACCATATATTTT.

The V and J genes are TRBV29-1 and TRBJ1-4; D is unresolved. CDR3 size: 13 residues. Germline CDR1 and CDR2: SQVTM and ANQGSEA. The V and J ends lost 6 bases and 7 bases respectively, with 15 bases between them. CDR3 amino acids: CSVHDITSEKLFF. CDR3 sequence (DNA): TGCAGCGTCCACGACATTACGAGTGAAAAACTGTTTTTT. The full variable domain, its missing parts supplied by reference TRBV29-1 and TRBJ1-4, is SAVISQKPSRDICQRGTSLTIQCQVDSQVTMMFWYRQQPGQSLTLIATANQGSEATYESGFVIDKFPISRPNLTFSTLTVSNMSPEDSSIYLCSVHDITSEKLFFGSGTQLSVL.

V and J are TRBV10-3 and TRBJ2-5, with 10 bases lining up with TRBD1. Trimming took 6 bases from V and 2 from J; bases not matched to a gene: 12. The germline CDR1 and CDR2 sequences are ENHRY and SYGVKD. CDR3 length equals 17 residues. The CDR3 nucleotides read TGTGCCATCAGCTCCAAACCCGACAGGGGGCTTCAAGAGACCCAGTACTTC. It translates to CAISSKPDRGLQETQYF.

This clone was found a few times. The gene calls are TRBV27 and TRBJ2-1; unclear D gene. CDR3 length: 12 residues. V was shortened by 5 bases and J by 9 bases, with 11 bases between the two germline ends. The germline V gene has CDR1 MNHEY and CDR2 SMNVEV (reference sequence). The CDR3 here is CASSRFGSEQFF. CDR3 bases: TGTGCCAGCAGTCGATTCGGTAGTGAGCAGTTCTTC.

In its sample, this clone was seen many times. The rearrangement uses TRBV10-3 and TRBJ2-1, with 11 nucleotides matching TRBD2. The CDR3 consists of 16 residues. Germline V CDR1 and CDR2: ENHRY, SYGVKD. J lost 2 bases, V lost 9 bases, and 9 bases had no gene match. CDR3 region: CAIREPGLAAYNEQFF. CDR3 DNA: TGTGCCATAAGAGAACCGGGACTAGCGGCCTACAATGAGCAGTTCTTC.

V gene TRBV5-6 combines with J gene TRBJ2-3, with unresolved D. The CDR3 spans 12 residues. CDR1 and CDR2 from the germline V gene are SGHDT and YYEEEE. Trimming left V 5 bases short and J 1 base short, with 5 bases between. The CDR3 nucleotides read TGTGCCAGCAGACTCCGCACAGATACGCAGTATTTT. Encoded protein: CASRLRTDTQYF.

A single count supports this clone. In the same sample, other DNA sequences code for this CDR3. The chain's CDR3 is CSVDRYNEQFF. The DNA for the CDR3 is TGCAGCGTTGACCGATACAATGAGCAGTTCTTC. The chain carries TRBV29-1 and TRBJ2-1; D remains unclear. This CDR3 has 11 amino acids. CDR1 and CDR2 (germline): SQVTM, ANQGSEA. Trimming stripped 3 bases from V and 4 bases from J, with 4 bases between.